The TCR beta chain described here comes from a study of siplizumab effects on memory and regulatory T cells. With respect to this clone: Its antigen is currently unknown.

Overall study findings and caveats: Proliferating siplizumab-culture Treg suppressive function went unconfirmed. Naive T cells were seemingly more diverse than memory cells, and major contributions to the alloresponse seemed to be made by them.

In each sample, 80,000 to 100,000 TCR templates were assayed. Profiling relied on immunoSEQ multiplex PCR, and the TCRdb table lists in-frame clones only, not all of them. Of nearly 85,000 clones listed, 95% were seen once; the top ten hold about a fifth. The V gene end was trimmed by 5 bases and the J gene end by 6 bases; junction bases not matched to a gene: 14. CDR3 length: 16 residues. Germline V gives CDR1 SEHNR, CDR2 FQNEAQ (reference sequence). V gene TRBV7-9 combines with J gene TRBJ2-7; 9 bases are shared with TRBD2. Specimen: CD8+ T cells sorted from blood. The origin of this receptor is a human donor in good health. CDR3 protein: CASSPVLAGAWSEQYF. The DNA for the CDR3 is TGTGCCAGCAGCCCGGTGTTAGCGGGAGCATGGAGCGAGCAGTACTTC.